One sample yielded the 25 T cell receptor beta chains listed below, sequenced in a study of graft-versus-host responses after intestinal transplantation. Sequenced by immunoSEQ multiplex PCR; TCRdb stores in-frame clones only, minus some. The repertoire consists of around 100,000 clones, with around nine tenths occurring once and the leading ten covering roughly 0.24%. These receptors lack a known antigen. Sequences were derived from unstimulated CD4+ T cells sorted from spleen or lymph node cells, sampled before transplant. The receptors were gathered from a human donor who was the organ donor for an intestinal transplant.

The chain is built from TRBV10-3 and TRBJ1-6; D is possibly TRBD1 (5 bases). Trimming removed 10 bases from V and 8 bases from J, with 15 bases in between. CDR1 ENHRY and CDR2 SYGVKD come from the germline V gene. This CDR3 contains 13 residues. The CDR3: CATRDQDDSPLHF. In nucleotides, the CDR3 is TGTGCCACCAGGGACCAGGACGATTCACCCCTCCACTTT.

This rearrangement joins TRBV29-1 to TRBJ2-1; TRBD1 matches at 10 bases. Germline V gives CDR1 SQVTM, CDR2 ANQGSEA. J was trimmed by 7 bases and V by 8 bases; bases with no gene match: 8. This CDR3 contains 13 residues. The CDR3 region is CSSRQGAGNEQFF. In DNA form, the CDR3 reads TGCAGCTCAAGACAGGGGGCTGGGAATGAGCAGTTCTTC.

The chain carries TRBV29-1 and TRBJ2-5, with 7 bases that match TRBD2. Germline trimming cut 8 bases from V and 5 bases from J; bases unmatched to any gene: 8. Germline values: CDR1 SQVTM, CDR2 ANQGSEA. The CDR3 sequence is 12 residues long. The CDR3 loop reads CSLWREGETQYF. In DNA form, the CDR3 reads TGCAGCCTTTGGAGGGAGGGTGAGACCCAGTACTTC. Complete variable domain (other parts from reference TRBV29-1 and TRBJ2-5): SAVISQKPSRDICQRGTSLTIQCQVDSQVTMMFWYRQQPGQSLTLIATANQGSEATYESGFVIDKFPISRPNLTFSTLTVSNMSPEDSSIYLCSLWREGETQYFGPGTRLLVL.

The gene calls are TRBV5-4 and TRBJ1-2, with D perhaps matching TRBD1 (6 bases). CDR3 length equals 13 residues. Trimming cost V 4 bases and J 6 bases, with 13 bases left between them. CDR1 and CDR2 (germline): SGHNT, YYREEE (reference sequence). The CDR3 is CASSPVGGNGYTF. The CDR3, as DNA: TGTGCCAGCAGCCCCGTAGGGGGAAATGGCTACACCTTC. The whole variable domain, remainder taken from reference TRBV5-4 and TRBJ1-2, is ETGVTQSPTHLIKTRGQQVTLRCSSQSGHNTVSWYQQALGQGPQFIFQYYREEENGRGNFPPRFSGLQFPNYSSELNVNALELDDSALYLCASSPVGGNGYTFGSGTRLTVV.

The chain is built from TRBV7-2 and TRBJ1-3; 8 nucleotides agree with TRBD1. V dropped 3 bases and J dropped 0; count of bases not matched to a gene: 1. The CDR3 is made up of 15 amino acids. The germline gives CDR1 SGHTA, CDR2 FQGNSA. DNA of the CDR3: TGTGCCAGCAGCTTTACAGGGGGCTCTGGAAACACCATATATTTT. This translates into CASSFTGGSGNTIYF.

V and J are TRBV20-1 and TRBJ2-7; D is uncertain. Germline assignment: CDR1 DFQATT and CDR2 SNEGSKA (reference sequence). The CDR3 covers 11 residues. V shed 3 bases and J shed 4 bases, with 7 bases lying between them. The CDR3 coding sequence is TGCAGTGCTAGTCCGAGTTACGAGCAGTACTTC. Amino acids: CSASPSYEQYF.

J is TRBJ2-1 and V is TRBV7-2, with D possibly being TRBD2 (6 bases). The germline gives CDR1 SGHTA, CDR2 FQGNSA. CDR3 length: 15 residues. V lost 0 bases to trimming and J lost 3 bases, with 9 bases between them. CDR3 residues: CASSLAAGSYNEQFF. For the CDR3, the DNA is TGTGCCAGCAGCTTAGCAGCGGGTAGCTACAATGAGCAGTTCTTC.

This chain connects TRBV7-2 to TRBJ2-7, with 12 positions matching TRBD2. CDR3 length: 15 amino acids. The germline V gene has CDR1 SGHTA and CDR2 FQGNSA. J lost 9 bases, V lost 5 bases, and 11 bases had no gene match. The CDR3 nucleotides are TGTGCCAGCAGCCTCCCCGGACTAGCGGGAAGCATGCAGTACTTC. Residues: CASSLPGLAGSMQYF. Combining the CDR3 with reference TRBV7-2 and TRBJ2-7 gives the whole variable domain GAGVSQSPSNKVTEKGKDVELRCDPISGHTALYWYRQSLGQGLEFLIYFQGNSAPDKSGLPSDRFSAERTGGSVSTLTIQRTQQEDSAVYLCASSLPGLAGSMQYFGPGTRLTVT.

The CDR3 bases are TGTGCCAGCAGTCCTACAGGGACCCGCGAGCAGTACTTC. Residues: CASSPTGTREQYF. The chain links TRBV6-5 to TRBJ2-7; tentatively, D is TRBD1 (6 bases). Germline lookup yields CDR1 MNHEY and CDR2 SVGAGI. This CDR3 comprises 13 residues. V was pared by 5 bases and J by 6 bases, with 14 bases between.

The gene calls are TRBV6-6 and TRBJ1-5; 11 bases agree with TRBD1. The CDR3 runs 13 residues. V was clipped by 5 bases and J by 9 bases; unmatched bases: 3. CDR1 MNHNY and CDR2 SVGAGI come from the germline V gene (reference sequence). The CDR3 reads CASSPGQGGPQHF. The CDR3 DNA follows: TGTGCCAGCAGTCCGGGACAGGGGGGGCCCCAGCATTTT.

The chain links TRBV13 to TRBJ1-2, with 11 bases lining up with TRBD1. Germline V gene lookup returns CDR1 PRHDT and CDR2 FYEKMQ (reference sequence). CDR3 length equals 16 residues. V shed 4 bases and J 8 bases; nucleotides not matched to a gene: 12. CDR3 DNA sequence: TGTGCCAGCAGCTCATTCTCCGGGACAGGGGGAGTAGGCTACACCTTC. Translated, it gives CASSSFSGTGGVGYTF.

This rearrangement joins TRBV2 to TRBJ2-7, with D maybe TRBD1 (6 bases). Between the trimmed V and J ends, which lost 5 bases and 3 bases, there was a span of 8 bases. Germline V lookup: CDR1 SNHLY, CDR2 FYNNEI. The CDR3 is 12 residues long. The CDR3 reads CASSRTDYEQYF. In nucleotides, the CDR3 is TGTGCCAGCAGTCGGACAGACTACGAGCAGTACTTC.

Written as DNA, the CDR3 is TGTGCCAGCAGCCCGAGGGGGCAGCCGAACACCGGGGAGCTGTTTTTT. Protein sequence: CASSPRGQPNTGELFF. This chain joins TRBV9 and TRBJ2-2; 7 bases line up with TRBD1. The CDR3 sequence is 16 residues long. J lost 0 bases, V lost 4 bases, and 6 bases had no gene match. CDR1 is SGDLS and CDR2 is YYNGEE in the germline V gene.

The chain combines TRBV5-4 with TRBJ2-6; D is undetermined. The CDR3 length is 17 residues. The germline V and J ends were trimmed by 3 bases and 2 bases, with 15 bases remaining between them. Germline CDR1 and CDR2: SGHNT and YYREEE (reference sequence). The CDR3 loop is CASSSQTLVAGANVLTF. CDR3 DNA sequence: TGTGCCAGCAGCTCGCAGACCTTGGTAGCTGGGGCCAACGTCCTGACTTTC.

The chain employs TRBV10-1 and TRBJ2-2; D uncertain. CDR1 and CDR2 from the germline V gene are WNHNN and SYGVQD (reference sequence). The CDR3 has 13 amino acids. Trimming removed 3 bases at V and 7 bases at J, with 9 bases between. CDR3 DNA: TGCGCCAGCAGTGACAGCCCGTACGGGGAGCTGTTTTTT. Amino acids: CASSDSPYGELFF.

CDR3 region: CASSSTPTGNQPQHF. CDR3 nucleotide sequence: TGTGCCAGTAGCTCCACCCCGACAGGGAATCAGCCCCAGCATTTT. This chain joins TRBV19 and TRBJ1-5; TRBD1 matches 7 bases. The V and J ends lost 6 bases and 4 bases, in that order; junction bases with no gene match: 9. The CDR3 has 15 residues. Germline V CDR1 and CDR2: LNHDA, SQIVND (reference sequence).

The CDR3 spells CASSVGGRGPAKNIQYF. The DNA of the CDR3 is TGTGCCAGCAGCGTAGGGGGCCGGGGTCCAGCCAAAAACATTCAGTACTTC. This sequence joins TRBV7-9 and TRBJ2-4; 7 bases line up with TRBD1. After removal of 5 bases from V and 0 bases from J, the junction contained 10 bases not matched to a gene. This CDR3 region has 17 residues. Germline-derived CDR1 and CDR2 are SEHNR and FQNEAQ (reference sequence).

This rearrangement joins TRBV10-3 to TRBJ1-2; D not certain. The CDR3 covers 14 residues. V lost 4 bases and J lost 0, with 9 bases in between. Germline V gene sequence: CDR1 ENHRY, CDR2 SYGVKD. CDR3 in amino acids: CAISAAAANYGYTF. In DNA, the CDR3 is TGTGCCATCAGTGCGGCGGCCGCTAACTATGGCTACACCTTC.

This sequence joins TRBV19 and TRBJ2-5; no definite D call. Germline CDR1 and CDR2: LNHDA and SQIVND (reference sequence). Deletions cut 5 bases from V and 5 bases from J, with 12 bases between. This CDR3 is built from 13 residues. The CDR3 region has the DNA TGTGCCAGTAGTTTCGCTAAGAGTGAGACCCAGTACTTC. Protein product: CASSFAKSETQYF.

V and J are TRBV7-2 and TRBJ2-3; 9 positions agree with TRBD2. The CDR3 has 15 amino acids. V lost 1 base to trimming and J lost 2 bases; unmatched junction nucleotides: 1. Germline V lookup: CDR1 SGHTA, CDR2 FQGNSA. The CDR3 loop is CASSLVAGDTDTQYF. The CDR3 DNA follows: TGTGCCAGCAGCTTAGTAGCGGGAGACACAGATACGCAGTATTTT.

The rearrangement links TRBV19 to TRBJ1-1, with 7 bases matching TRBD1. This CDR3 is built from 16 residues. With V trimmed by 2 bases and J by 6 bases, 12 bases remained unmatched. Germline CDR1 and CDR2: LNHDA and SQIVND (reference sequence). The chain's CDR3 is CASSIPVGRGQSEAFF. CDR3 sequence (DNA): TGTGCCAGTAGTATACCCGTGGGGAGGGGGCAATCTGAAGCTTTCTTT.

The CDR3 DNA reads as TGTGCCAGCGAATCTAGCGGGAGTAGTAAGTTCTTC. Residues: CASESSGSSKFF. The chain employs TRBV6-5 and TRBJ2-1; 10 positions match TRBD2. Per germline, CDR1 MNHEY and CDR2 SVGAGI. The V and J ends lost 8 bases and 14 bases, in that order; junction bases with no gene match: 9. The CDR3 loop spans 12 amino acids.

CDR3 in DNA: TGTGCCAGCAGTGACCGGGACAGCTATGAAAAACTGTTTTTT. This encodes CASSDRDSYEKLFF. The V gene is TRBV6-1, the J gene TRBJ1-4; TRBD1 matches 7 bases. CDR3 length: 14 amino acids. Germline-derived CDR1 and CDR2 are MNHNS and SASEGT. The J segment lost 6 bases and the V segment lost 3 bases, leaving 4 bases of the junction unmatched.

This chain connects TRBV6-1 to TRBJ1-4; perhaps TRBD1 as D (6 bases). This CDR3 has 17 amino acids. The V end was cut by 4 bases, the J end by 3 bases, with 18 bases between. Germline lookup yields CDR1 MNHNS and CDR2 SASEGT. CDR3 amino acids: CASSAGQQGLANEKLFF. CDR3 coding DNA: TGTGCCAGCAGTGCGGGCCAGCAGGGGCTGGCTAATGAAAAACTGTTTTTT.

This chain uses TRBV6-1 with TRBJ2-7, with D possibly matching TRBD2 (5 bases). Germline V gene lookup returns CDR1 MNHNS and CDR2 SASEGT. V dropped 8 bases and J dropped 3 bases, with 17 bases sitting between them. This CDR3 has 14 residues. CDR3 residues: CASASTGMGYEQYF. The CDR3, as DNA: TGTGCCAGCGCCTCTACCGGGATGGGCTACGAGCAGTACTTC.